Following are 12 T cell receptor beta chains from one sample sequenced in a study of cytomegalovirus exposure and HLA in healthy donors (dated by TCRdb to about 2017). The library came from the immunoSEQ multiplex PCR assay. For the multiplex PCR, a mixture combining 60 forward primers for TCR Vbeta segments and 13 reverse primers for TCR Jbeta segments was used. Sourced from immuneACCESS, this table was stored by TCRdb with only in-frame sequences that have V and J called. A share of the clones is absent; for the studies checked, an unresolved V gene accounts for under half, and the remainder has no known explanation. Counted in this sample were 60,000 to 90,000 clones; roughly two thirds of them appeared once. The ten largest clones add up to roughly 7.2% of the sample. Input material: PBMCs. All receptors derive from a man aged 40-55 years in good health and CMV-seropositive.

The rearrangement joins TRBV6-5 to TRBJ1-2; 7 bases match TRBD1. The junction had 7 bases not matched to a gene; V was cut back by 5 bases and J by 4 bases. The CDR3 length is 14 residues. Germline V gene sequence: CDR1 MNHEY, CDR2 SVGAGI. This CDR3 is CASSETGWIYGYTF. CDR3 DNA: TGTGCCAGCAGTGAGACAGGGTGGATCTATGGCTACACCTTC.

This clone was seen at least ten times. The V call is TRBV7-9, the J call TRBJ2-2; TRBD1 aligns across 7 bases. CDR3 length: 15 residues. V lost 6 bases to trimming and J lost 2 bases; unmatched junction nucleotides: 6. Germline V gene data show CDR1 as SEHNR and CDR2 as FQNEAQ (reference sequence). CDR3 bases: TGTGCCAGCAGACCCGGGACAGCTAACACCGGGGAGCTGTTTTTT. Encoded protein: CASRPGTANTGELFF.

The J gene is TRBJ1-1, the V gene TRBV5-6; weak D call: TRBD1 (5 bases). The CDR3 loop spans 12 amino acids. V lost 4 bases to trimming and J lost 8 bases, with 12 bases between them. Germline CDR1 is SGHDT and CDR2 is YYEEEE. The CDR3: CASSPGGTEAFF. The CDR3 DNA follows: TGTGCCAGCAGCCCTGGGGGGACCGAAGCTTTCTTT.

A few counts support this clone. The CDR3 protein is CASSARLAAGYEQYF. CDR3 sequence (DNA): TGTGCCAGCAGCGCCCGACTAGCGGCCGGCTACGAGCAGTACTTC. This sequence joins TRBV7-2 and TRBJ2-7; 9 bases map to TRBD2. This CDR3 region has 15 residues. Germline loops: CDR1 SGHTA, CDR2 FQGNSA. J was trimmed by 3 bases and V by 5 bases; bases with no gene match: 8.

The chain joins TRBV28 to TRBJ2-5; 11 nucleotides match TRBD2. The CDR3 runs 15 residues. Germline values: CDR1 MDHEN, CDR2 SYDVKM. V was clipped by 6 bases and J by 2 bases; unmatched bases: 5. The CDR3 protein is CASRRGTSGQETQYF. CDR3 DNA sequence: TGTGCCAGCAGGCGCGGGACTAGCGGACAAGAGACCCAGTACTTC.

The chain is built from TRBV29-1 and TRBJ1-1; no firm D call. V lost 8 bases and J lost 2, with 6 bases in between. Germline values: CDR1 SQVTM, CDR2 ANQGSEA. The CDR3 has 10 amino acids. For the CDR3, the DNA is TGCAGCATCGTAAACACTGAAGCTTTCTTT. Encoded protein: CSIVNTEAFF. Full variable domain (remainder filled in from reference TRBV29-1 and TRBJ1-1): SAVISQKPSRDICQRGTSLTIQCQVDSQVTMMFWYRQQPGQSLTLIATANQGSEATYESGFVIDKFPISRPNLTFSTLTVSNMSPEDSSIYLCSIVNTEAFFGQGTRLTVV.

The chain recombines TRBV6-6 with TRBJ1-2; D perhaps matches TRBD1 (5 bases). V was pared by 2 bases and J by 8 bases, with 12 bases between. Per the germline V gene, CDR1 is MNHNY and CDR2 is SVGAGI (reference sequence). CDR3 size: 13 residues. The CDR3 nucleotides are TGTGCCAGCAGTTACGGTCCGGGGGGAGGCTACACCTTC. Amino acids: CASSYGPGGGYTF.

This clone has a single count. V is TRBV5-1 and J is TRBJ2-1, with D perhaps TRBD1 (5 bases). Germline-derived CDR1 and CDR2 are SGHRS and YFSETQ. With 1 base removed from V and 7 bases from J, the gap between germline ends came to 9 bases. This CDR3 has 13 amino acids. CDR3 sequence reads: CASSLLGANEQFF. The CDR3 nucleotides read TGCGCCAGCAGCTTGCTTGGGGCTAATGAGCAGTTCTTC. Variable domain in full (rest from reference TRBV5-1 and TRBJ2-1): KAGVTQTPRYLIKTRGQQVTLSCSPISGHRSVSWYQQTPGQGLQFLFEYFSETQRNKGNFPGRFSGRQFSNSRSEMNVSTLELGDSALYLCASSLLGANEQFFGPGTRLTVL.

This chain uses TRBV5-1 with TRBJ1-1, with D possibly matching TRBD1 (5 bases). The CDR3 covers 14 residues. Per germline, CDR1 SGHRS and CDR2 YFSETQ. Trimming shortened V by 0 bases and J by 9 bases, and 15 bases separated the two germline ends. The CDR3 DNA is TGCGCCAGCAGCTTGGCCAGTGCACAGGACCAAGCTTTCTTT. Its protein product is CASSLASAQDQAFF.

The chain couples TRBV28 to TRBJ1-6, with D possibly matching TRBD1 (5 bases). V dropped 6 bases and J dropped 5 bases, with 11 bases sitting between them. Germline V gene lookup returns CDR1 MDHEN and CDR2 SYDVKM. The CDR3 has 14 residues. The CDR3 DNA sequence: TGTGCCAGCAGCATTGACAGAGATAATTCACCCCTCCACTTT. Its protein is CASSIDRDNSPLHF.

This clone turned up a few times. The chain is built from TRBV6-6 and TRBJ2-7; 7 positions match TRBD1. The germline V gene has CDR1 MNHNY and CDR2 SVGAGI (reference sequence). The CDR3 length is 13 residues. V shed 5 bases and J 3 bases; nucleotides not matched to a gene: 4. In nucleotides, the CDR3 is TGTGCCAGCAGTCCGGGACAGAACTACGAGCAGTACTTC. Translated: CASSPGQNYEQYF.

This chain joins TRBV5-1 and TRBJ1-1, with D possibly being TRBD1 (6 bases). The CDR3 runs to 15 residues. With 4 bases removed from V and 0 bases from J, the gap between germline ends came to 13 bases. Germline CDR1 and CDR2: SGHRS and YFSETQ. In DNA, the CDR3 is TGCGCCAGCAGCCCCGTTGCAGGGGTGAACACTGAAGCTTTCTTT. Amino acids: CASSPVAGVNTEAFF.